This section outlines one T cell receptor (beta chain) sequence together with its context. Its matching antigen is unknown. The sample carries other DNA sequences with the same CDR3. The data originate from a study of shared clonotypes between healthy human individuals. Sequencing used immunoSEQ multiplex PCR; TCRdb keeps in-frame clones, though not all of them. The sample shows fewer than 3 million clones, 85% to 95% of them seen only once. The study, taken as a whole, reports: Depth of sequencing was expected to influence donor clonotype sharing. Naive subsets generally exceeded memory subsets in estimated richness.

CDR1 SGHDT and CDR2 YYEEEE come from the germline V gene. The V and J ends lost 2 bases and 0 bases respectively, with 10 bases between them. The CDR3 loop spans 15 amino acids. What was sequenced was naive CD4+ T cells from PBMCs. As for subset: CD45RA+ positively selected. This chain uses TRBV5-6 with TRBJ2-3; D is unclear. The origin of this receptor is a man younger than 30 in good health. Some clones in this sample may be carry-over from other donors' samples. The CDR3 DNA reads TGTGCCAGCAGCTTACCCCCCACAAGCACAGATACGCAGTATTTT. Its translation: CASSLPPTSTDTQYF.